A selection of T cell receptor beta chains follows, all from one sample in a study of cytomegalovirus exposure and HLA in healthy donors. The assay was immunoSEQ multiplex PCR, and TCRdb's table has in-frame clones only and misses some. The table lists 180,000 or so clones, approximately 72% of them singletons. Sequenced input: PBMCs. The origin of the receptors is a human donor in good health. The conserved cysteine and the conserved F or W are not part of the CDR3 here.

j_call v_call cdr3_aa
TRBJ2-3 TRBV5-1 ASSLGSTGGTDTQY
TRBJ1-1 TRBV9 ASSRDTLGICEAF
TRBJ1-5 TRBV7-9 ASSQGTGHQPQH
TRBJ2-1 TRBV7-9 ASSLGDPGTGGRNEQF
TRBJ2-7 TRBV6-5 ASSYRPLQGAYEQY
TRBJ1-1 TRBV5-4 ASSLVTRPNTEAF
TRBJ2-7 TRBV4-1 ASSQEGQTSYEQY
TRBJ2-3 TRBV19 ASGADSSTDTQY
TRBJ1-5 TRBV5-6 ASSLGGSGGYSNQPQH
TRBJ1-5 TRBV2 ASSPGVQQPQH
TRBJ2-7 TRBV6-5 ASGRTASYEQY
TRBJ1-1 TRBV7-9 ASSLDPGHTEAF
TRBJ1-2 TRBV18 ASSRGQGNYGYT
TRBJ2-1 TRBV5-6 ASSLPGGGQVEQF
TRBJ2-5 TRBV7-8 ASSLAPTSGGSQETQY
TRBJ2-1 TRBV7-6 ASSLGLGAPNNEQF
TRBJ1-1 TRBV7-6 ASSNSQGFTEAF
TRBJ2-1 TRBV7-9 ASRGGRGVYNEQF
TRBJ1-2 TRBV7-9 ASSPPGQRSYGYT
TRBJ1-1 TRBV15 ATQRAEIGGPEAF
TRBJ2-3 TRBV4-1 ASSQRGGGTDTQY
TRBJ2-7 TRBV2 ASSLDRASEQY
TRBJ2-7 TRBV4-1 ASSHGQGNYEQY
TRBJ2-5 TRBV27 ASSWGQGRETQY
TRBJ1-4 TRBV18 ASSPPGEGSEEKLF
TRBJ1-1 TRBV7-3 ASSFGVDTEAF
TRBJ2-6 TRBV6-1 ASSEWGQGVPGANVLT
TRBJ2-7 TRBV6-5 ASGQIYEQY
TRBJ2-7 TRBV19 ACRDRENEQY